The present T cell receptor beta chain was sequenced within a study of Graves' ophthalmopathy and Graves' hyperthyroidism. Study findings and constraints: Most thyroid clonotypes with frequency above 0.001 were detected in blood too. At about 69% sensitivity and 72.22% specificity, the model predicted progression of the ophthalmopathy.

This clonotype was counted ten times or more. Its antigen remains unknown. V lost 4 bases to trimming and J lost 1 base, with 11 bases between them. Germline V lookup: CDR1 SEHNR, CDR2 FQNEAQ (reference sequence). This CDR3 has 14 amino acids. TCR beta CDR3 regions were amplified from RNA transcripts. The workflow started with a first-round RT-PCR run with HTBI primers and then moved on to a second-round multiplex PCR. TCRdb reprocessed the multiplex PCR reads via MiXCR and lists one record per CDR3 protein. This sample carries about 740,000 distinct CDR3 sequences, roughly two fifths of them seen once, and the ten largest clones take 40% to 45%. Ophthalmopathy donors' eye disease showed moderate-to-severe activity, CAS of at least 3, NOSPECS of at least 4 and duration under 3 months. What supplied the PBMCs was roughly 10 ml of fresh peripheral blood.

This TCR was recovered from an adult man with Graves' ophthalmopathy. The material sequenced was peripheral blood. V is TRBV7-9 and J is TRBJ2-7; D tentatively reads TRBD1 or TRBD2 (5 bases each). The CDR3 bases are TGTGCCAGCAGCTCACCGGGACGTTCCTACGAGCAGTACTTC. Translated, it gives CASSSPGRSYEQYF. Using reference TRBV7-9 and TRBJ2-7 for the parts outside the CDR3, the full variable domain is DTGVSQNPRHKITKRGQNVTFRCDPISEHNRLYWYRQTLGQGPEFLTYFQNEAQLEKSRLLSDRFSAERPKGSFSTLEIQRTEQGDSAMYLCASSSPGRSYEQYFGPGTRLTVT.